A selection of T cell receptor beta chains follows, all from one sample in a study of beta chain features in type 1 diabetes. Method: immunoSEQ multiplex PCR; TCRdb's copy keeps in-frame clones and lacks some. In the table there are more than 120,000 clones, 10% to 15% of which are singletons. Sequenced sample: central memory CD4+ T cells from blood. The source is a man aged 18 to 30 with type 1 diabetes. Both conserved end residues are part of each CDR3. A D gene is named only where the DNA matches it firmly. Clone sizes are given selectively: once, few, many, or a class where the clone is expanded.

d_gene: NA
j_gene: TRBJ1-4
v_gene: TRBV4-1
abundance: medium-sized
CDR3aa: CASSQGSGATATNEKLFF
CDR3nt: TGCGCCAGCAGCCAAGGGTCCGGAGCGACTGCAACTAATGAAAAACTGTTTTTT

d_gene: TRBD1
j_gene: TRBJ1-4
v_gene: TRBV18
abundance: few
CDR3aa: CASSRDRAVSEKLFF
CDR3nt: TGTGCCAGCTCGCGGGACAGGGCCGTATCGGAAAAACTGTTTTTT

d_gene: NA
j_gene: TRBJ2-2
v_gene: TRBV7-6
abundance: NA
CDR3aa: CASSSGFPAGELFF
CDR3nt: TGTGCCAGCAGCTCGGGCTTCCCAGCAGGGGAGCTGTTTTTT

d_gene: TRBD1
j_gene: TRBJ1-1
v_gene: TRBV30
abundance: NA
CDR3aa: CASDWDRNTEAFF
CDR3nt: TGTGCCTCCGATTGGGACAGGAACACTGAAGCTTTCTTT

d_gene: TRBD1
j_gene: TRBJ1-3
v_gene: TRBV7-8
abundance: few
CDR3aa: CASSQRQGGNTIYF
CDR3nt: TGTGCCAGCAGCCAGAGACAGGGCGGAAACACCATATATTTT

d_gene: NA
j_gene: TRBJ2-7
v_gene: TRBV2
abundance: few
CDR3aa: CASSTESYEQYF
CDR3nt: TGTGCCAGCTCTACCGAGTCCTACGAGCAGTACTTC

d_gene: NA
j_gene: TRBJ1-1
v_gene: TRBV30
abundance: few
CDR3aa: CAWSSAGDTEAFF
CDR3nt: TGTGCCTGGAGCTCTGCGGGGGACACTGAAGCTTTCTTT

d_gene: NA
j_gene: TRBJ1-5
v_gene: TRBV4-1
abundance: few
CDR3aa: CASSLDSRASNQPQHF
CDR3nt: TGCGCCAGCAGCCTAGATTCGCGGGCGAGCAATCAGCCCCAGCATTTT

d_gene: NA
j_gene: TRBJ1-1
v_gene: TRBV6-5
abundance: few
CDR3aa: CASSSRDRRNTEAFF
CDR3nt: TGTGCCAGCAGCAGCCGAGACAGGCGGAACACTGAAGCTTTCTTT

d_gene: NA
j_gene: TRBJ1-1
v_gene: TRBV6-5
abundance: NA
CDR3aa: CASSYSLGQPEAFF
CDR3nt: TGTGCCAGCAGTTACTCTCTTGGACAGCCTGAAGCTTTCTTT

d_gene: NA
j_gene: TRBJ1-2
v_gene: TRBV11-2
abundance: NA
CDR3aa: CASSSLSKQVSYGYTF
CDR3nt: TGTGCCAGCAGCTCTCTTAGTAAACAGGTTTCGTATGGCTACACCTTC

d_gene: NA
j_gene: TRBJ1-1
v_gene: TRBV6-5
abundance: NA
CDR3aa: CASSYGTNTEAFF
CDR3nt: TGTGCCAGCAGTTACGGCACGAACACTGAAGCTTTCTTT

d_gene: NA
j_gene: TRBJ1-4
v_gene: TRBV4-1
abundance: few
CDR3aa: CASSSVPGLNEKLFF
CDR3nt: TGCGCCAGCAGCTCAGTCCCAGGGCTTAATGAAAAACTGTTTTTT

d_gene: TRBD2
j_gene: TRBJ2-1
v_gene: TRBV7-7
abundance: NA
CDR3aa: CASSLSGGPANEQFF
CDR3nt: TGTGCTAGCAGTCTTAGCGGGGGGCCGGCCAATGAGCAGTTCTTC

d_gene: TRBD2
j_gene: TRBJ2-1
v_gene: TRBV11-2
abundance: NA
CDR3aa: CASSPWGSGGQYNEQFF
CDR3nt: TGTGCCAGCAGCCCGTGGGGTAGCGGGGGCCAATACAATGAGCAGTTCTTC

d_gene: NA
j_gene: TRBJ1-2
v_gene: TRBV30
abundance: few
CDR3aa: CAWNSRDYGYTF
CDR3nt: TGTGCCTGGAACTCCAGGGACTATGGCTACACCTTC

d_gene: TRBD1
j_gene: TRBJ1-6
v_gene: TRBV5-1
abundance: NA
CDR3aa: CASSIQGWDSPLHF
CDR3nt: TGCGCCAGCAGCATACAGGGGTGGGATTCACCCCTCCACTTT

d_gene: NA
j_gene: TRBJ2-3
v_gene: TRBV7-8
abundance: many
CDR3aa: CASSFLTSTDTQYF
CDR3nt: TGTGCCAGCAGCTTCCTGACTAGCACAGATACGCAGTATTTT

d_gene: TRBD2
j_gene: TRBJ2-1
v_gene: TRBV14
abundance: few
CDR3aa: CASSQEVRLAGGQQFF
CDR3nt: TGTGCCAGCAGCCAAGAGGTACGACTAGCGGGGGGACAGCAGTTCTTC

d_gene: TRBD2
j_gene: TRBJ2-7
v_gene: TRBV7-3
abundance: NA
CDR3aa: CASSLNPPGLAEGYEQYF
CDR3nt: TGTGCCAGCAGCTTAAACCCCCCGGGACTAGCGGAGGGCTACGAGCAGTACTTC

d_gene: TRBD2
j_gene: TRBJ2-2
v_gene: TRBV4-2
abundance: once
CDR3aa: CASSQDPSGGAPGELFF
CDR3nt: TGTGCCAGCAGCCAAGATCCCAGCGGGGGGGCCCCCGGGGAGCTGTTTTTT

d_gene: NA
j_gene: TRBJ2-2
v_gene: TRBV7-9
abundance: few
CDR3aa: CASSPILNGELFF
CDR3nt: TGTGCCAGCAGCCCAATTCTAAACGGGGAGCTGTTTTTT

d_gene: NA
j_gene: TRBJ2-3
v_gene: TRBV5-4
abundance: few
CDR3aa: CASSDPPPTDTQYF
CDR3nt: TGTGCCAGCAGCGACCCGCCTCCCACAGATACGCAGTATTTT

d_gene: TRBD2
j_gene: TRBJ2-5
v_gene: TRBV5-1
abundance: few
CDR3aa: CASSLGPAGYEETQYF
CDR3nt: TGCGCCAGCAGCTTGGGTCCAGCGGGGTATGAAGAGACCCAGTACTTC

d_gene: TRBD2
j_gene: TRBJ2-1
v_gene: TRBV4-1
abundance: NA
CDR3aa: CASSPKGLEDEQFF
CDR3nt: TGTGCCAGCAGCCCCAAGGGACTAGAAGATGAGCAGTTCTTC

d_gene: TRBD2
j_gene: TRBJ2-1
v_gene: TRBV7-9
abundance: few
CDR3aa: CASSPTTSGDEQFF
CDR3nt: TGTGCCAGCAGCCCCACCACTAGCGGGGATGAGCAGTTCTTC

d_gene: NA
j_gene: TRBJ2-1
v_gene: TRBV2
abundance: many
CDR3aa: CASSETGTGEQFF
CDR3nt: TGTGCCAGCAGTGAAACGGGTACAGGTGAGCAGTTCTTC

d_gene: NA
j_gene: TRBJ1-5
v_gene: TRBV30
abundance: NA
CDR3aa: CAWSRGSDQPQHF
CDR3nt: TGTGCCTGGAGCCGGGGGAGCGATCAGCCCCAGCATTTT

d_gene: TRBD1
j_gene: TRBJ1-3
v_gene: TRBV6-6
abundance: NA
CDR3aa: CASRTGQGSGNTIYF
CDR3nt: TGTGCCAGTCGGACAGGTCAGGGCTCTGGAAACACCATATATTTT

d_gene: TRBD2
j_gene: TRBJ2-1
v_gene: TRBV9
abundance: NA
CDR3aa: CASSPRGTYNEQFF
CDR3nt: TGTGCCAGCAGCCCGCGGGGGACCTACAATGAGCAGTTCTTC

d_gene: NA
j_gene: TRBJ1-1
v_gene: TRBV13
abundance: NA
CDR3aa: CASSWTRELVTEAFF
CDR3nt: TGTGCCAGCAGCTGGACCAGGGAACTAGTCACTGAAGCTTTCTTT

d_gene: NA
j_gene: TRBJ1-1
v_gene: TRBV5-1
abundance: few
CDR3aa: CASSSQIGAFF
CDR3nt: TGCGCCAGCAGCTCCCAGATCGGAGCTTTCTTT

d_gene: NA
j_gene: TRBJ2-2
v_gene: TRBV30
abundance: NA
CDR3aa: CAWRSYRVTGELFF
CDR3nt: TGTGCCTGGAGGTCCTACAGGGTCACCGGGGAGCTGTTTTTT

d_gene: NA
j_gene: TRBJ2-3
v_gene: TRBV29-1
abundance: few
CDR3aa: CSVGGADTQYF
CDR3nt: TGCAGCGTTGGTGGCGCAGATACGCAGTATTTT

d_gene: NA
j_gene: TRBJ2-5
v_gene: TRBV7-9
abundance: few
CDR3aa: CASSPGGREETQYF
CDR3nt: TGTGCCAGCAGCCCAGGCGGGCGGGAAGAGACCCAGTACTTC

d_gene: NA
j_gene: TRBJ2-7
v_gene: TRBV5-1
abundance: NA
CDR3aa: CASSLAAGVSNEQYF
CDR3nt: TGCGCCAGCAGCTTGGCGGCAGGGGTGAGCAACGAGCAGTACTTC

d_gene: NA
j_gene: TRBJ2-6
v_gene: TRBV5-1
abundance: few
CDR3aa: CASSLVPGPQTGGANVLTF
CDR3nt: TGCGCCAGCAGCTTAGTTCCCGGGCCGCAAACAGGCGGGGCCAACGTCCTGACTTTC

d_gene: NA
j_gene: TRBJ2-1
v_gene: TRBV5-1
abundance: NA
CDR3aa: CASSLWGSGNEQFF
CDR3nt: TGCGCCAGCAGCTTGTGGGGAAGTGGCAATGAGCAGTTCTTC

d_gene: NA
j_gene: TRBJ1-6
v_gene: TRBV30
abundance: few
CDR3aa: CAWIGSSGLSPDSPLHF
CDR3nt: TGTGCCTGGATTGGTTCATCGGGACTTTCCCCCGATTCACCCCTCCACTTT

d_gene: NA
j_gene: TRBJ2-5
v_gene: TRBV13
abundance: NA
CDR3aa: CASSQGSLRGETQYF
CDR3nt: TGTGCCAGCAGCCAAGGAAGCTTGAGGGGAGAGACCCAGTACTTC

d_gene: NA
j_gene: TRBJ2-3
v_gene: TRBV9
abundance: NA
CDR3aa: CASSVEYHSTDTQYF
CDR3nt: TGTGCCAGCAGCGTAGAATACCATAGCACAGATACGCAGTATTTT

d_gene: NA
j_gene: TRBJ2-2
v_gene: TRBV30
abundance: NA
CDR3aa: CAWSGWGSTGELFF
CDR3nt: TGTGCCTGGAGTGGCTGGGGTAGCACCGGGGAGCTGTTTTTT

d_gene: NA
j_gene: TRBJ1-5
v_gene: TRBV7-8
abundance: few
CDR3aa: CASSSLEGRGNQPQHF
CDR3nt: TGTGCCAGCAGCTCCCTCGAGGGACGGGGCAATCAGCCCCAGCATTTT

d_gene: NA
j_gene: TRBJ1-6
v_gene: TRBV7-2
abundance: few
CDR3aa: CASSSQANSPLHF
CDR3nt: TGTGCCAGCAGCTCACAGGCGAATTCACCCCTCCACTTT

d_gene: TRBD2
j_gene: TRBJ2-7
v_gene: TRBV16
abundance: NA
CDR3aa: CASSQGREGYEQYF
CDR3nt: TGTGCCAGCAGCCAAGGCAGGGAGGGCTACGAGCAGTACTTC

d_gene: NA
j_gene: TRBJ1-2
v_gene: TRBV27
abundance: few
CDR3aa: CASSANPNYGYTF
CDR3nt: TGTGCCAGCAGTGCCAACCCTAACTATGGCTACACCTTC

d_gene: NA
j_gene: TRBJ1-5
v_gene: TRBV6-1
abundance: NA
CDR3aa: CASSGSGTVNVDNQPQHF
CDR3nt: TGTGCCAGCAGTGGATCCGGGACGGTGAACGTAGACAATCAGCCCCAGCATTTT

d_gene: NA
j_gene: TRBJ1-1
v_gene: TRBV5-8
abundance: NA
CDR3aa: CASSQAQWNTEAFF
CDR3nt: TGTGCCAGCAGCCAAGCGCAATGGAACACTGAAGCTTTCTTT

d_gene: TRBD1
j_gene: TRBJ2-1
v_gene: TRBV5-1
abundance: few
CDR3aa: CASSFGQGSYNEQFF
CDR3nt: TGCGCCAGCAGCTTCGGACAGGGCTCCTACAATGAGCAGTTCTTC

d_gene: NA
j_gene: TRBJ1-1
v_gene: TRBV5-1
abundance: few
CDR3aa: CASSLFGDGAEAFF
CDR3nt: TGCGCCAGCAGCTTGTTTGGGGATGGCGCTGAAGCTTTCTTT

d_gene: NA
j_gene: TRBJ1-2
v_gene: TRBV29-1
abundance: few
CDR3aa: CSVVGGAGGYTF
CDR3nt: TGCAGCGTTGTTGGAGGGGCGGGTGGCTACACCTTC

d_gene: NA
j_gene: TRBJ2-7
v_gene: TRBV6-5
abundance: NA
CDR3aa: CASSDLQENEQYF
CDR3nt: TGTGCCAGCAGTGATCTTCAAGAGAACGAGCAGTACTTC